Listed here are 6 T cell receptor beta chains from one sample, sequenced in a study of cytomegalovirus exposure and HLA in healthy donors. PCR used 60 Vbeta primers and 13 Jbeta primers. The repertoire was sequenced with immunoSEQ multiplex PCR; TCRdb's copy has only in-frame clones and lacks some. The profile shows about 140,000 clones, about 80% of them singletons. The sequencing sample was made of PBMCs. These receptors were collected from a man between 25 and 39 years old in good health and CMV-seropositive.

This clone was observed a handful of times. The chain recombines TRBV2 with TRBJ1-5, with D possibly TRBD1 on 6 matching bases. Germline values: CDR1 SNHLY, CDR2 FYNNEI. Trimming removed 7 bases at V and 1 base at J, with 8 bases between. This CDR3 has 13 residues. This CDR3 reads CASTGQSNQPQHF. DNA of the CDR3: TGTGCCAGCACCGGACAGAGCAATCAGCCCCAGCATTTT.

The CDR3 protein is CASSFGGRSNQPQHF. In nucleotides, the CDR3 is TGTGCCAGCAGTTTCGGGGGGAGAAGCAATCAGCCCCAGCATTTT. J is TRBJ1-5 and V is TRBV28; D is possibly TRBD1 (5 bases). CDR1 is MDHEN, CDR2 SYDVKM, per germline. V dropped 3 bases and J dropped 1 base, with 10 bases sitting between them. The CDR3 has 15 residues.

This clone appeared a single time. The rearrangement uses TRBV13 and TRBJ2-7; D is perhaps TRBD2 (6 bases). The CDR3 spans 15 residues. V dropped 5 bases and J dropped 2 bases, with 16 bases sitting between them. Germline lookup yields CDR1 PRHDT and CDR2 FYEKMQ (reference sequence). In DNA form, the CDR3 reads TGTGCCAGCAGCGCCCCGGGACGGGGGACCTACGAGCAGTACTTC. Translated, it gives CASSAPGRGTYEQYF.

The rearrangement links TRBV19 to TRBJ2-7; TRBD1 is a possible D gene (5 bases). Germline V gene sequence: CDR1 LNHDA, CDR2 SQIVND (reference sequence). There are 13 residues in the CDR3. Trimming pared 3 bases from V and 2 bases from J, leaving 8 bases between. CDR3 bases: TGTGCCAGTAGTATCCCAGGGCCCTACGAGCAGTACTTC. Amino acids: CASSIPGPYEQYF.

The J gene is TRBJ2-3, the V gene TRBV9, with 9 bases aligning to TRBD1. The CDR3 runs 15 residues. V lost 4 bases and J lost 3; bases outside the gene matches: 6. Germline lookup yields CDR1 SGDLS and CDR2 YYNGEE. The CDR3, as DNA: TGTGCCAGCAGCCCAACGGGACAGGGAACAGATACGCAGTATTTT. It translates to CASSPTGQGTDTQYF. The full variable domain, rest sourced from reference TRBV9 and TRBJ2-3, is DSGVTQTPKHLITATGQRVTLRCSPRSGDLSVYWYQQSLDQGLQFLIQYYNGEERAKGNILERFSAQQFPDLHSELNLSSLELGDSALYFCASSPTGQGTDTQYFGPGTRLTVL.

The rearrangement joins TRBV6-6 to TRBJ1-4; tentative D call: TRBD1 (5 bases). CDR1 is MNHNY, CDR2 SVGAGI, per germline (reference sequence). This CDR3 has 16 residues. V lost 6 bases and J lost 8, with 22 bases in between. Here the CDR3 DNA reads TGTGCCAGCAGGGAACCCCCCGGGACTTCGCCCGAAAAACTGTTTTTT. Amino acids: CASREPPGTSPEKLFF.